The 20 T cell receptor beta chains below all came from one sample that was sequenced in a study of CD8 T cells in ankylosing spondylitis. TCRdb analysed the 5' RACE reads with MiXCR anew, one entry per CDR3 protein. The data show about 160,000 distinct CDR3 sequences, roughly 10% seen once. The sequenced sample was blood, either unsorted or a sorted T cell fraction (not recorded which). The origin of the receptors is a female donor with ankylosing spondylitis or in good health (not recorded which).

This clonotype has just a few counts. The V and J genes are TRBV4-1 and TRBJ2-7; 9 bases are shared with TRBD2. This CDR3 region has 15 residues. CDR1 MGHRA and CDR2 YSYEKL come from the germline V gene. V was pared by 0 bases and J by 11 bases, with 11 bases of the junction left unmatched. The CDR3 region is CASSQDGTSPEEKYF. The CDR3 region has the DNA TGCGCCAGCAGCCAAGATGGGACTAGCCCAGAGGAGAAGTACTTC.

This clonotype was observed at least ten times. CDR3 sequence reads: CASSYAGRPEDEQFF. The CDR3 DNA is TGTGCCAGCAGTTACGCGGGAAGGCCAGAGGATGAGCAGTTCTTC. The chain uses TRBV6-5 and TRBJ2-1; TRBD2 might be the D (6 bases). CDR1 is MNHEY, CDR2 SVGAGI, per germline. The CDR3 totals 15 residues. Deletions cut 2 bases from V and 8 bases from J, with 16 bases between.

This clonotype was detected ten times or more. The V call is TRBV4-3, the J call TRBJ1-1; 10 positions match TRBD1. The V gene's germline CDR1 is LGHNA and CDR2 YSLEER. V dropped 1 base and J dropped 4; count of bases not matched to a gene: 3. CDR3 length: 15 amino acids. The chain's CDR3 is CASSQADRGSTEAFF. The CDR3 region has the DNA TGCGCCAGCAGCCAAGCGGACAGGGGGAGCACTGAAGCTTTCTTT.

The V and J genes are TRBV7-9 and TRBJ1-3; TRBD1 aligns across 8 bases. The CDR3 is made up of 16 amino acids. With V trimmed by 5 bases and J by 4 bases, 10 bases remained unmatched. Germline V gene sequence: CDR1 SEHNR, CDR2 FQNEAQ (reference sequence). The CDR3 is CASSRVTGERGNTIYF. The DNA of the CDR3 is TGTGCCAGCAGCCGTGTGACAGGGGAACGAGGAAACACCATATATTTT.

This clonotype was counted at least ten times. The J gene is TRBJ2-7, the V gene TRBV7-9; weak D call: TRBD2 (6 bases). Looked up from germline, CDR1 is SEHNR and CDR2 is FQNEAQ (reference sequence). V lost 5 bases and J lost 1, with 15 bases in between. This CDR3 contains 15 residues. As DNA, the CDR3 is TGTGCCAGCAGCCCCGCGATTAGCGGATCCTACGAGCAGTACTTC. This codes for CASSPAISGSYEQYF.

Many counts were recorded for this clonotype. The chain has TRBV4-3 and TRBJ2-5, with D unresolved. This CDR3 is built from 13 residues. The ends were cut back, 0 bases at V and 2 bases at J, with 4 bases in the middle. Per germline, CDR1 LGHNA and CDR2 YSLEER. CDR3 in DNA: TGCGCCAGCAGCCAAGAACCGCAAGAGACCCAGTACTTC. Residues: CASSQEPQETQYF.

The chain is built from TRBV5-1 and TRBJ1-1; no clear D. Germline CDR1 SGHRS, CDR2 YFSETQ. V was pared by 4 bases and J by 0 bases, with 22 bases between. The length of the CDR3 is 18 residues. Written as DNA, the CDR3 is TGCGCCAGCAGCCCGGAGGGTCACCATATAACGATGAACACTGAAGCTTTCTTT. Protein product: CASSPEGHHITMNTEAFF.

This CDR3 reads CSARGSTNEKLFF. The CDR3 nucleotides are TGCAGTGCTAGGGGATCAACTAATGAAAAACTGTTTTTT. The chain links TRBV20-1 to TRBJ1-4; D ambiguous. There are 13 residues in the CDR3. CDR1 is DFQATT and CDR2 is SNEGSKA in the germline V gene (reference sequence). V was shortened by 3 bases and J by 0 bases, with 5 bases between the two germline ends.

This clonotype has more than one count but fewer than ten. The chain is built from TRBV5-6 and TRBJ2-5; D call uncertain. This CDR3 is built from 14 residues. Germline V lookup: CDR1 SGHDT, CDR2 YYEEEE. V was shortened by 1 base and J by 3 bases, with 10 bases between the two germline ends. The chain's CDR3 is CASSLKRTKETQYF. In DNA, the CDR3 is TGTGCCAGCAGCTTGAAAAGGACGAAAGAGACCCAGTACTTC.

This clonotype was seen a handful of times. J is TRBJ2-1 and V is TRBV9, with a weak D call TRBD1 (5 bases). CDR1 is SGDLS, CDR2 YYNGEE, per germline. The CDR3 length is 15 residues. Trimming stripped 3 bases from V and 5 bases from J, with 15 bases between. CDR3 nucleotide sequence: TGTGCCAGCAGCGAAAGGGGTACTGAGAACAATGAGCAGTTCTTC. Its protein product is CASSERGTENNEQFF.

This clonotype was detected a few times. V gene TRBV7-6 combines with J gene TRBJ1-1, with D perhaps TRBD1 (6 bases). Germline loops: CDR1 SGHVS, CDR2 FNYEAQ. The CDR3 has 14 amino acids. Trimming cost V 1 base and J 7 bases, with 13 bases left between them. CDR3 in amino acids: CASSLGGNRVEAFF. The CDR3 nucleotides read TGTGCCAGCAGCTTAGGAGGGAACAGGGTTGAAGCTTTCTTT. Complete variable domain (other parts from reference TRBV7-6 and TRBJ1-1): GAGVSQSPRYKVTKRGQDVALRCDPISGHVSLYWYRQALGQGPEFLTYFNYEAQQDKSGLPNDRFSAERPEGSISTLTIQRTEQRDSAMYRCASSLGGNRVEAFFGQGTRLTVV.

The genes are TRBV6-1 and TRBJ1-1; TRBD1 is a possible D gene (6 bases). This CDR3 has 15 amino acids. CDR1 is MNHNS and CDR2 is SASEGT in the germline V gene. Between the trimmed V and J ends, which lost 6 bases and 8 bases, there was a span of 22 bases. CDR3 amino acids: CASSPGASLLAEAFF. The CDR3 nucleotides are TGTGCCAGCAGCCCGGGGGCCTCGTTATTGGCAGAAGCTTTCTTT.

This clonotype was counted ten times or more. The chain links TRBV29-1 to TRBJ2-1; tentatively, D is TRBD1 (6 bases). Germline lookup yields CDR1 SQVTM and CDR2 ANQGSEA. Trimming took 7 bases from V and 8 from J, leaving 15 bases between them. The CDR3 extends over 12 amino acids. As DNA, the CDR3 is TGCAGCGGGATTACAGGGACGGATGAGCAGTTCTTC. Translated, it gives CSGITGTDEQFF.

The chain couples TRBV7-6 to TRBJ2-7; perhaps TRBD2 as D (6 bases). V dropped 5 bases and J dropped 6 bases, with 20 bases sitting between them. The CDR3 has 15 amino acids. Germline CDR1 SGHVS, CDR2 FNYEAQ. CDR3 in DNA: TGTGCCAGCAGCCCGCCGGGACTCCGGTTAGGCGAGCAGTACTTC. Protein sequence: CASSPPGLRLGEQYF.

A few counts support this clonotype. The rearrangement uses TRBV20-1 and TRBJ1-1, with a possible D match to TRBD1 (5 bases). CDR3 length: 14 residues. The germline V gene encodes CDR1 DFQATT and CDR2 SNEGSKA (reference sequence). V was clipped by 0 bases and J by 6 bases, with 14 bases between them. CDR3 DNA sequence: TGCAGTGCTAGAGATTTAACAGGAGGGGCTGAAGCTTTCTTT. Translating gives CSARDLTGGAEAFF.

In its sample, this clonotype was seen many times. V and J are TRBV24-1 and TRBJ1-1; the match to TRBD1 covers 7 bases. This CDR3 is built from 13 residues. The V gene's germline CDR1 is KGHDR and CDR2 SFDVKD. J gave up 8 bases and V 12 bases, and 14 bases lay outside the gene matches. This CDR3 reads CASNNGAGGEAFF. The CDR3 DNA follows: TGTGCCTCAAACAACGGGGCAGGGGGGGAAGCTTTCTTT.

Written as DNA, the CDR3 is TGTGCCAGCAGTTTGGGGTGGACCGGGGAGCTGTTTTTT. Translation gives CASSLGWTGELFF. The chain employs TRBV28 and TRBJ2-2; D is ambiguous. V gave up 3 bases and J gave up 5 bases, with 7 bases separating them. Germline values: CDR1 MDHEN, CDR2 SYDVKM. CDR3 length: 13 amino acids. Full variable domain (rest looked up from reference TRBV28 and TRBJ2-2): DVKVTQSSRYLVKRTGEKVFLECVQDMDHENMFWYRQDPGLGLRLIYFSYDVKMKEKGDIPEGYSVSREKKERFSLILESASTNQTSMYLCASSLGWTGELFFGEGSRLTVL.

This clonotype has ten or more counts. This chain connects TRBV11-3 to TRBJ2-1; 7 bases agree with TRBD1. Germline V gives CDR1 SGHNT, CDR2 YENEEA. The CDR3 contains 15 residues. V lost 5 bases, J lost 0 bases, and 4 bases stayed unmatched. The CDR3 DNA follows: TGTGCCAGCAGCCAGGGGGTTAGCTCCTACAATGAGCAGTTCTTC. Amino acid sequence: CASSQGVSSYNEQFF.

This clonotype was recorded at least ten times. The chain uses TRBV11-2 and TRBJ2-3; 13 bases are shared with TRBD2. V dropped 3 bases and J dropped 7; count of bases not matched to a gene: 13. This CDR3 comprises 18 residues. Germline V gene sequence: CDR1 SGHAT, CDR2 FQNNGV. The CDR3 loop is CASSFRLAGGRHSYTQYF. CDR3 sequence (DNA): TGTGCCAGCAGCTTCCGACTAGCGGGAGGCCGCCACTCTTATACGCAGTATTTT.

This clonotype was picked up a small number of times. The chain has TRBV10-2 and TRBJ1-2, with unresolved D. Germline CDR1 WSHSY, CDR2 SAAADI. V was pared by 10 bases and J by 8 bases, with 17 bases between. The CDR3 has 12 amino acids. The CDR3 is CATLGPGSGYTF. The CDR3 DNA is TGCGCCACTTTGGGTCCCGGGTCCGGCTACACCTTC.